This T cell receptor (beta chain) came from a study of blood T cells in healthy people across ages. For the study at large: There was about one barcoded beta molecule captured by template switching per two T cells.

Germline trimming cut 5 bases from V and 5 bases from J; bases unmatched to any gene: 5. This CDR3 is 15 amino acids long. Study results and limitations: Unsorted PBMCs blocked a conclusive comparison of naive and antigen-experienced cells.

Next came a second PCR, run for about 6 to 11 cycles, which used a sample-barcoded 5' primer along with a J-beta primer mix. Carrying 12 random nucleotides, a template-switch adaptor labeled each individual cDNA molecule. TCRdb re-called the 5' RACE reads with MiXCR, one entry per CDR3 protein. The repertoire includes about 640,000 distinct CDR3 sequences, around 54% of them detected once, and approximately 37% sits in the top ten. This clonotype appeared many times. The antigen is unknown. Each sample yielded at least 5.5 micrograms of PBMC total RNA. The rearrangement uses TRBV12-3 or TRBV12-4 and TRBJ2-5, with 13 bases that match TRBD2. What was sequenced was blood. The sequence came from a man aged 55-75 years in good health. The DNA for the CDR3 is TGTGCCAGCAGTGACCAGACTAGCGGGGGGGAGACCCAGTACTTC. It codes for CASSDQTSGGETQYF.